These 16 T cell receptor beta chains share one sample of origin, sequenced in a study of shared clonotypes between healthy human individuals. CD45RO-negative cells were positively selected for CCR7, leaving out terminally differentiated effector memory CD45RA+ cells. Assay: immunoSEQ multiplex PCR; the TCRdb copy retains only in-frame clones and omits some. The profile shows roughly 2,000,000 clones, over 85% of them singletons. Sequencing was performed on naive CD8+ T cells sorted from blood. The receptors stem from a man younger than 30 in good health.

This rearrangement joins TRBV7-9 to TRBJ2-7; no definite D call. The CDR3 covers 18 residues. Germline assignment: CDR1 SEHNR and CDR2 FQNEAQ (reference sequence). Trimming left V 2 bases short and J 2 bases short, with 22 bases between. The CDR3 reads CASSLQRMTDFRAYEQYF. CDR3 in DNA: TGTGCCAGCAGCTTACAGAGGATGACCGACTTTAGAGCCTACGAGCAGTACTTC.

The V call is TRBV1, the J call TRBJ1-5; the tabulated D call, TRBD1, remains unverified against the DNA. TRBV1 is classified as a pseudogene. CDR3 length: 15 amino acids. The CDR3 DNA reads as TGCACCAGCAGCCAAGAAATCCCAGGGAATCAGCCCCAGCATTTT. The encoded protein is CTSSQEIPGNQPQHF.

V and J are TRBV7-9 and TRBJ2-1; D remains ambiguous. The CDR3 spans 11 residues. Trimming stripped 5 bases from V and 8 bases from J, with 7 bases between. Germline V lookup: CDR1 SEHNR, CDR2 FQNEAQ (reference sequence). The CDR3 protein is CASSVWDEQFF. The DNA of the CDR3 is TGTGCCAGCAGCGTATGGGATGAGCAGTTCTTC.

In its sample, this clone was seen once. The chain uses TRBV30 and TRBJ2-7, with TRBD1 matching over 9 bases. V shed 0 bases and J 2 bases; nucleotides not matched to a gene: 8. This CDR3 spans 16 amino acids. The germline V gene encodes CDR1 GTSNPN and CDR2 SVGIG (reference sequence). The DNA for the CDR3 is TGTGCCTGGAGTGTCGAGGACAGGGGTTTCACCTACGAGCAGTACTTC. Protein product: CAWSVEDRGFTYEQYF.

The rearrangement uses TRBV6-1 and TRBJ1-6; D unclear. This CDR3 has 12 residues. The germline V and J ends were trimmed by 3 bases and 9 bases, with 6 bases remaining between them. In germline, CDR1 is MNHNS, CDR2 SASEGT. In DNA, the CDR3 is TGTGCCAGCAGTGACGGGCTTTCACCCCTCCACTTT. Translation: CASSDGLSPLHF.

V and J are TRBV4-1 and TRBJ2-5; D is tentatively TRBD1 or TRBD2 (5 bases each). V shed 3 bases and J shed 0 bases, with 11 bases lying between them. The CDR3 sequence is 15 residues long. In germline, CDR1 is MGHRA, CDR2 YSYEKL. In DNA form, the CDR3 reads TGCGCCAGCAGCCAGGAGGACACGGACCAAGAGACCCAGTACTTC. Translating gives CASSQEDTDQETQYF.

Regarding this clone: Different DNA sequences within this sample yield the same CDR3. The rearrangement uses TRBV9 and TRBJ2-3, with no clear D. V lost 0 bases to trimming and J lost 0 bases, with 8 bases between them. The germline gives CDR1 SGDLS, CDR2 YYNGEE. The CDR3 loop spans 15 amino acids. The CDR3 spells CASSVGWGSTDTQYF. Here the CDR3 DNA reads TGTGCCAGCAGCGTAGGGTGGGGTAGCACAGATACGCAGTATTTT.

The chain links TRBV2 to TRBJ1-1; perhaps TRBD1 as D (6 bases). Germline CDR1 SNHLY, CDR2 FYNNEI. The CDR3 is 15 amino acids. V lost 3 bases and J 0 bases, leaving 11 bases between the germline ends. The CDR3 DNA reads TGTGCCAGCAGTGATAGACAGGAGATGAACACTGAAGCTTTCTTT. Residues: CASSDRQEMNTEAFF.

This clone appeared a few times. J is TRBJ1-2 and V is TRBV13; 12 nucleotides align to TRBD1. Looked up from germline, CDR1 is PRHDT and CDR2 is FYEKMQ (reference sequence). Trimming removed 4 bases from V and 6 bases from J; junction bases left unmatched: 12. The CDR3 contains 17 residues. The CDR3 DNA reads TGTGCCAGCAGCTCCGGGACAGGGGGCGCCGATCATCATGGCTACACCTTC. Its translation: CASSSGTGGADHHGYTF.

The V gene is TRBV7-9, the J gene TRBJ1-1; 9 bases map to TRBD1. V lost 1 base to trimming and J lost 7 bases; unmatched junction nucleotides: 1. The V gene's germline CDR1 is SEHNR and CDR2 FQNEAQ (reference sequence). The CDR3 is 13 residues long. DNA for the CDR3: TGTGCCAGCAGCTTAGGGACAGGGGATGAAGCTTTCTTT. It specifies CASSLGTGDEAFF.

V and J are TRBV7-8 and TRBJ2-7; 10 bases fit TRBD2. Germline CDR1 and CDR2: SGHVS and FQNEAQ. The length of the CDR3 is 16 residues. The J segment lost 4 bases and the V segment lost 3 bases, leaving 9 bases of the junction unmatched. The CDR3 bases are TGTGCCAGCAGCTTTTGGTCTAGCGGGAGTCTGTACGAGCAGTACTTC. Amino acid sequence: CASSFWSSGSLYEQYF.

The gene calls are TRBV2 and TRBJ1-2; 7 positions match TRBD1. Germline CDR1 and CDR2: SNHLY and FYNNEI. V shed 7 bases, J shed 3 bases, and the junction held 11 bases outside the gene matches. The CDR3 length is 15 residues. CDR3 in amino acids: CASNEGAPIDYGYTF. The CDR3 nucleotides read TGTGCCAGCAACGAGGGGGCGCCAATCGACTATGGCTACACCTTC.

The chain employs TRBV2 and TRBJ2-7; D is uncertain. Trimming left V 3 bases short and J 7 bases short, with 10 bases between. Germline assignment: CDR1 SNHLY and CDR2 FYNNEI. This CDR3 has 12 amino acids. The CDR3 nucleotides read TGTGCCAGCAGTGAGGTAGGGTGGGAGCAGTACTTC. Its translation: CASSEVGWEQYF.

The chain carries TRBV7-9 and TRBJ1-1, with D perhaps TRBD1 (5 bases). With 7 bases removed from V and 1 base from J, the gap between germline ends came to 19 bases. Germline values: CDR1 SEHNR, CDR2 FQNEAQ (reference sequence). The CDR3 is 16 residues long. The CDR3 region is CASNDIGMTENTEAFF. The CDR3 DNA reads TGTGCCAGCAACGATATCGGGATGACAGAGAACACTGAAGCTTTCTTT.

The chain uses TRBV13 and TRBJ2-5, with 8 positions matching TRBD1. The germline CDR1 and CDR2 sequences are PRHDT and FYEKMQ (reference sequence). The junction had 4 bases not matched to a gene; V was cut back by 4 bases and J by 3 bases. This CDR3 has 14 residues. The DNA of the CDR3 is TGTGCCAGCAGCTATTCGACAGGGGAAGAGACCCAGTACTTC. It yields the protein CASSYSTGEETQYF.

The chain joins TRBV6-1 to TRBJ1-2; the D gene is possibly TRBD1 (5 bases). The V and J ends lost 0 bases and 3 bases respectively, with 11 bases between them. This CDR3 is built from 15 residues. In germline, CDR1 is MNHNS, CDR2 SASEGT. CDR3 amino acids: CASSEARGADYGYTF. CDR3 coding DNA: TGTGCCAGCAGTGAAGCGAGGGGCGCAGACTATGGCTACACCTTC.